This T cell receptor (beta chain) was profiled in a study of OX40 agonist ivuxolimab in advanced cancers. Regarding the study in general: Ivuxolimab, which targeted the costimulatory receptor OX40 (CD134), was an agonistic, fully human IgG2 monoclonal antibody. Intravenous ivuxolimab was administered to patients every 2 weeks at six dose levels: 0.01, 0.1, 0.3, 1.5, 3 and 10 mg/kg. Of the approximately 54 dose-escalation patients, hepatocellular carcinoma was present in 19, melanoma in some 15, renal cell carcinoma in 9 and head and neck cancer in 9. In the dose-escalation cohort, 82.7% of patients were male, and the mean age was approximately 55 years, with a range of 23 to 79. Prior anti-PD-1, anti-PD-L1 or anti-CTLA-4 therapy was permitted, and checkpoint inhibitors had been received by around 39% of dose-escalation patients. Partial responses occurred in three dose-escalation patients, of whom one had hepatocellular carcinoma and two had cutaneous melanoma. Peripheral TCRbeta sequencing was intended to test whether TCR sequence diversity was altered and clonal T-cell expansion was caused by ivuxolimab. The paper reports the monotherapy dose-escalation portion (N = 52 patients) of the phase I ivuxolimab trial.

The germline V gene specifies SGHTA as CDR1 and FQGNSA as CDR2. The CDR3 sequence holds 13 residues, the cysteine and phenylalanine included. Only the CDR3 DNA is retained, 39 bases long and in frame from the first base. Trimming costs V 5 bases and J 2 bases, and their ends lie 10 bases apart. In regard to this clone: Its specific antigen is unknown. The input lacks base qualities; no much larger clone sits a single base away.

The investigation overall reported the following: Low levels of normalized T-cell clonal expansion were also shown by some nonresponding patients. In partial responders in the 0.1-3.0 mg/kg groups, normalized peripheral clonal expansion was found to be among the lowest, especially among CD8+ T cells. Antigen specificity was not determined for the clonally expanded peripheral T cells. At doses of 0.1 to 3.0 mg/kg, clonal expansion of both CD4+ and CD8+ blood T cells was observed from baseline to week 6. After ivuxolimab, more expanded clones were found on average in CD8+ T cells than in CD4+ T cells.

The trial excluded patients who had a history of autoimmune disease or who were on systemic immunosuppression. Peripheral blood for TCR sequencing was collected from all dose cohorts at baseline, on cycle 4 day 1, and on cycle 7 day 1. The samples were taken from a phase I, first-in-human, multicenter, open-label dose-escalation trial of ivuxolimab. Adults with locally advanced or metastatic melanoma, renal cell carcinoma, hepatocellular carcinoma or head and neck squamous cell carcinoma were enrolled in the trial. CD4+ and CD8+ T cells were sorted separately from peripheral blood before TCR sequencing. To sequence the TCRbeta CDR3 region, genomic DNA was isolated from the sorted cells. The immunoSEQ Assay was used for sequencing of TCRbeta CDR3 regions. Imported from immuneACCESS, the table was reduced by TCRdb to in-frame sequences with V and J called. These copies leave out some clones; in studies compared against another copy, an unresolved V gene accounts for under half, and the cause of the remainder is not known. For this sample the table gives 50,000 to 65,000 clones, of which around 86% were detected only once. Clones ranked in the top ten supply about 4.5% of the sample.

The chain couples TRBV7-2 to TRBJ2-7; the D gene is perhaps TRBD2, on 5 matching bases. The sequence derives from an adult with an advanced solid tumor such as melanoma, head and neck, liver or kidney cancer. The sample consisted of CD4+ or CD8+ T cells sorted from blood, taken in a trial of the OX40 agonist ivuxolimab. The sequence in DNA is TGTGCCAGCAGCCCCGGACTCACCTACGAGCAGTACTTC. Protein translation: CASSPGLTYEQYF.